This T cell receptor (beta chain) is from a study of lymphopenia after photon versus proton radiotherapy. Profiled with immunoSEQ multiplex PCR; TCRdb holds only in-frame clones, not every one. Of some 41,000 clones detected, just over 85% appear once; the ten largest clones hold about 9.3%. Germline V gene data show CDR1 as KGHSH and CDR2 as LQKENI. Trimming removed 3 bases from V and 4 bases from J; junction bases left unmatched: 13. The CDR3 loop spans 17 amino acids. Study observations and caveats: After the lymphocyte nadir, photon-treated repertoires showed oligoclonal expansion, especially of CD8+ Temra cells. Only patients who died were analyzed for survival; proton advantage is unproven.

As concerns this clone: Antigen: not known.

Sequenced here: peripheral blood, sampled from a patient treated with proton-based radiotherapy. This receptor was taken from a woman in her seventies with pancreatic cancer. Some clones in this sample may be carry-over from other donors' samples. The chain employs TRBV18 and TRBJ2-5, with 8 bases identical to TRBD1. The CDR3 sequence: CASSPLPNQGAGETQYF. CDR3 nucleotide sequence: TGTGCCAGCTCACCTCTTCCGAATCAGGGGGCGGGAGAGACCCAGTACTTC. The full variable domain, with the rest looked up from reference TRBV18 and TRBJ2-5, is NAGVMQNPRHLVRRRGQEARLRCSPMKGHSHVYWYRQLPEEGLKFMVYLQKENIIDESGMPKERFSAEFPKEGPSILRIQQVVRGDSAAYFCASSPLPNQGAGETQYFGPGTRLLVL.